A single T cell receptor beta chain is shown here with its context. Only a few counts were recorded for this clone. Its antigen remains unidentified. The read terminates 3 residues before the CDR3 end, so the remaining end is supplied by the germline J gene. The V end loses 7 bases and the J end loses 6 bases, and a stretch of 13 bases separates them. The CDR3 starts with the cysteine, ends with the phenylalanine, and has 12 residues. Sequencing covers 27 bases of the CDR3, shown here with the frame starting at base 1. CDR1 and CDR2 are read off the germline V gene as MNHEY and SVGEGT. This sample was taken from a study of T cell clonality in common variable immunodeficiency (dated by TCRdb to between 2015 and 2016). What the study reported, not specific to this receptor: Correlations between repertoire features and clinical complications were limited by patient heterogeneity within the CVID cohort. Fewer deletions and N-nucleotide insertions were reportedly observed in CVID TCRbeta sequences, and highly modified clones with 13 or more V deletions were reportedly absent from CVID TCRbeta sequences. Increased TCRbeta clonality was found in CVID subjects compared with healthy controls (t-test p = 0.018), with the increase being most characteristic of about a third of subjects. Fewer TCRbeta clones were shared among CVID subjects than among healthy controls (p < 0.0001). According to the authors, figuring out what caused the increased clonality in CVID would require sequencing the repertoires of T cell subpopulations. Despite equal DNA input, controls averaged roughly 89,000 unique sequences per sample versus about 31,547 in CVID samples.

Most of the CVID patients and most of the healthy controls were of Caucasian heritage. From each donor, roughly 4.5 to 8 ml of heparinized peripheral whole blood was collected. Genomic DNA from adults with common variable immune deficiency (CVID) and from healthy adult controls was used to sequence TCRbeta CDR3 repertoires. The control group was made up of about 22 healthy adult volunteers (roughly ten male and 12 female) whose ages ranged from about 23 to 66 years, with a mean age of approximately 31. To isolate peripheral blood mononuclear cells, diluted blood was subjected to density centrifugation over Hypaque 1077 or Ficoll-Paque. Genomic DNA was obtained from unsorted mononuclear cells using either Qiagen column purification or a centrifugation-based method. Equivalent amounts of genomic DNA from CVID and control samples were used as sequencing input. For every sample, a 60 bp segment covering the rearranged TCRbeta CDR3 region was amplified and then sequenced. The immunoSEQ assay, a bias-corrected multiplex PCR with high-throughput sequencing, was employed for TCRbeta amplification. In the original analysis: Each unique nucleotide sequence was treated as a clone and annotated with V, D and J genes, copy number and frequency. Sequences were labeled productive if in frame, and non-productive if out of frame or containing stop codons. Clonality was calculated from Shannon's entropy as previously described. The predicted amino acid sequences of productive clones were used to derive the mean CDR3 Kyte-Doolittle hydropathy. Hierarchical clustering of scaled V gene usage was performed with the R hclust function using Manhattan distance and complete linkage. To assess clone sharing by CDR3 amino acid sequence, 12 repertoires per group were resampled over 100 rounds. The repertoires were screened for 65 to 75 published EBV-specific TCRbeta sequences and roughly 250 published CMV-specific TCRbeta sequences. Analysis left out a couple of CVID samples that produced under 10,000 sequences, so fewer than 50 CVID repertoires remained. The source is immuneACCESS, and TCRdb retained only in-frame sequences with V and J called. Part of the clones is not carried over; for the studies checked, unresolved V genes explain less than half of this, and the remainder is unexplained. V and J calls and clone size are given by that table; D and trimming were obtained from the DNA. For this sample, around 29,000 clones appear and none is a singleton. The ten largest clones represent around 13% of the sample.

The sequencing sample was made of peripheral blood mononuclear cells. The clonotype was recovered from a person aged 18 to 75 in good health. The rearranged chain carries TRBV6-2 or TRBV6-3 and TRBJ2-7, with TRBD2 as a weak D call on 6 bases. The CDR3 DNA, read in part, is TGTGCCAGCACCAGGCGGGGTTTCGAG. The translation is CASTRRGFE. The full CDR3 reads CASTRRGFEQYF.